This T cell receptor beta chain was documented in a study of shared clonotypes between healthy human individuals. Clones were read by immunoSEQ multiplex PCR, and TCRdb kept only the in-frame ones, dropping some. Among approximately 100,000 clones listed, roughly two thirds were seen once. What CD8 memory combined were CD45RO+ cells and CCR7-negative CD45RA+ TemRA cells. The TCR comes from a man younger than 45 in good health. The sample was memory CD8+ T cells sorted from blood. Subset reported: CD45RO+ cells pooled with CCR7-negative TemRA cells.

For the CDR3, the DNA is TGTGCCAGCAGCTTAATTCTTGAGCAGTTCTTC. This codes for CASSLILEQFF. The chain is built from TRBV7-8 and TRBJ2-1; no reliable D call. This CDR3 is built from 11 residues. Trimming cost V 2 bases and J 9 bases, with 5 bases left between them. Germline CDR1 is SGHVS and CDR2 is FQNEAQ.